This TCR beta chain was identified during a study of tumor-infiltrating lymphocytes in primary liver carcinoma. This clonotype came up many times. CDR3 size: 14 residues. V lost 0 bases and J lost 4, with 9 bases in between. Germline loops: CDR1 MGHRA, CDR2 YSYEKL. Joint extraction of RNA and DNA used about 17-32 mg of bulk tissue that was unsorted. A constant-region primer served to make TCR beta cDNA from roughly 500 ng total RNA. Slightly modified ARM-PCR, run as three nested multiplex PCR rounds, produced the TCR beta libraries. Running about 11 cycles apiece, the first two PCR rounds relied on TRBV1-TRBV30 forward primers together with a C-beta reverse primer. TCRdb itself ran the multiplex PCR reads through MiXCR, one entry per CDR3 protein. There are more than 40,000 distinct CDR3 sequences in the sample; about two thirds occur only once, and just under 30% lies in the top ten.

The sequence was collected from a man aged 35 to 55 with primary liver carcinoma and hepatitis B virus infection. Sequenced sample: liver tumor tissue from sampling region 5. Subset reported: tumor region T5, tumor centre. The chain joins TRBV4-1 to TRBJ1-1, with D possibly matching TRBD1 (5 bases). The CDR3 protein is CASSQEGPSTEAFF. CDR3 nucleotides: TGCGCCAGCAGCCAAGAGGGGCCGAGCACTGAAGCTTTCTTT.